Listed below are T cell receptor beta chains from one sample, sequenced in a study of blood T cell repertoires in COVID-19. Sequencing was performed with immunoSEQ multiplex PCR; in TCRdb, only in-frame clones are kept and a portion is missing. The sample consists of some 260,000 clones, around four fifths of them appearing once. Sequencing was performed on PBMCs or T cells enriched from blood (not recorded which). Receptors were obtained from a man aged 25 to 40 with acute COVID-19. The CDR3 runs from the conserved cysteine through the conserved F or W. D genes are given only for firm matches. Clone sizes are given selectively: once, few, many, or a class where the clone is expanded.

clone_size | d_call | j_call | v_call | cdr3_nt | cdr3_aa
- | - | TRBJ2-5 | TRBV6-2/TRBV6-3 | TGTGCCAGCAGTCATAACCCCGGGAGTGAGACCCAGTACTTC | CASSHNPGSETQYF
- | - | TRBJ2-2 | TRBV15 | TGTGCCACCGGGGGACTTGAGGCAGGGAAGGGCGGGGAGCTGTTTTTT | CATGGLEAGKGGELFF
- | TRBD1 | TRBJ1-1 | TRBV12-3/TRBV12-4 | TGTGCCAGCAGCTGGGACAGTAGAGCTTTCTTT | CASSWDSRAFF
- | TRBD1 | TRBJ1-5 | TRBV7-9 | TGTGCCAGCAGCTCCCAGGGGGAGCCCCAGCATTTT | CASSSQGEPQHF
- | TRBD1 | TRBJ1-6 | TRBV5-4 | TGTGCCAGCAGTCTCCCGATGAGGCGGGGACAGCCAAATAATTCACCCCTCCACTTT | CASSLPMRRGQPNNSPLHF
- | TRBD2 | TRBJ2-2 | TRBV6-1 | TGTGCCAGCAGTGAAGCGGTAGCGGGAGCTAACACCGGGGAGCTGTTTTTT | CASSEAVAGANTGELFF
few | - | TRBJ1-2 | TRBV5-1 | TGTGCCAGCGGCCCGCTGGGGGGGCGCAACGATGGCTACACCTTC | CASGPLGGRNDGYTF
few | - | TRBJ1-5 | TRBV5-8 | TGTGCCAGCAGCATTGGACAGAGCAGCAATCAGCCCCAGCATTTT | CASSIGQSSNQPQHF
- | - | TRBJ1-5 | TRBV18 | TGTGCCAGCTCACCAACGGCGTCCGGGCAGCCCCAGCATTTT | CASSPTASGQPQHF
- | TRBD2 | TRBJ2-2 | TRBV5-4 | TGTGCCAGCAGCCCCAGCGCGGGAGGGCAGACCGGGGAGCTGTTTTTT | CASSPSAGGQTGELFF
- | TRBD2 | TRBJ2-1 | TRBV28 | TGTGCCAGCACCCTTCCTAGCGGGGGGACCTCCAATGAGCAGTTCTTC | CASTLPSGGTSNEQFF
- | TRBD2 | TRBJ2-3 | TRBV7-3 | TGTGCCAGCAGCTTAAATGCGGGAGGTACGACAGATACGCAGTATTTT | CASSLNAGGTTDTQYF
- | TRBD2 | TRBJ2-2 | TRBV7-7 | TGTGCCAGCAGCCCTAGGGCGGGGGACACCGGGGAGCTGTTTTTT | CASSPRAGDTGELFF
- | TRBD1 | TRBJ1-6 | TRBV28 | TGTGCCAGCAGTCCCTATGGGACAGGGGTTTATTCACCCCTCCACTTT | CASSPYGTGVYSPLHF
- | - | TRBJ1-1 | TRBV6-5 | TGTGCCAGCAGAGGACAGTGGGACACTGAAGCTTTCTTT | CASRGQWDTEAFF
- | TRBD1 | TRBJ1-1 | TRBV19 | TGTGCCAGTAAGACAGGGCCGACGAACACTGAAGCTTTCTTT | CASKTGPTNTEAFF
few | TRBD1 | TRBJ1-1 | TRBV19 | TGTGCCAGTAGGGCCGGGACAGGGCCGAACACTGAAGCTTTCTTT | CASRAGTGPNTEAFF
- | - | TRBJ1-5 | TRBV6-5 | TGTGCCAGCTCCTTCGGTCAGCCCCAGCATTTT | CASSFGQPQHF
- | - | TRBJ1-5 | TRBV25-1 | TGTGCCAGCAGTGAATCGGAGAATCAGCCCCAGCATTTT | CASSESENQPQHF
few | - | TRBJ1-4 | TRBV19 | TGTGCCAGTAGTATTGGAGCAACTAATGAAAAACTGTTTTTT | CASSIGATNEKLFF
few | TRBD1 | TRBJ1-5 | TRBV28 | TGTGCCAGCAGACCGGCAGGGGGTTGGTCAGGGGGCTATCAGCCCCAGCATTTT | CASRPAGGWSGGYQPQHF
- | TRBD1 | TRBJ1-6 | TRBV4-2 | TGTGCCAGCCAAAGGATAAACCGTGGGACAGACAATTCACCCCTCCACTTT | CASQRINRGTDNSPLHF
- | - | TRBJ1-3 | TRBV12-3/TRBV12-4 | TGTGCCAGCAGCCTAAACACCATATATTTT | CASSLNTIYF
- | TRBD2 | TRBJ2-2 | TRBV19 | TGTGCCAGTAGACCATCTAGCGGGAGGGGAGCGAACACCGGGGAGCTGTTTTTT | CASRPSSGRGANTGELFF
- | TRBD2 | TRBJ2-1 | TRBV20-1 | TGCAGTGCTAGTTTGCTAGCGGGAGCCTACAATGAGCAGTTCTTC | CSASLLAGAYNEQFF
- | - | TRBJ1-1 | TRBV7-8 | TGTGCCAGCAGCTACACGAACACTGAAGCTTTCTTT | CASSYTNTEAFF
- | - | TRBJ2-3 | TRBV7-8 | TGTGCCAGCAGCCGGGAGTTCACAGATACGCAGTATTTT | CASSREFTDTQYF
- | - | TRBJ2-2 | TRBV6-5 | TGTGCCAGCAGTTCTAACGTTGGCGGGGAGCTGTTTTTT | CASSSNVGGELFF